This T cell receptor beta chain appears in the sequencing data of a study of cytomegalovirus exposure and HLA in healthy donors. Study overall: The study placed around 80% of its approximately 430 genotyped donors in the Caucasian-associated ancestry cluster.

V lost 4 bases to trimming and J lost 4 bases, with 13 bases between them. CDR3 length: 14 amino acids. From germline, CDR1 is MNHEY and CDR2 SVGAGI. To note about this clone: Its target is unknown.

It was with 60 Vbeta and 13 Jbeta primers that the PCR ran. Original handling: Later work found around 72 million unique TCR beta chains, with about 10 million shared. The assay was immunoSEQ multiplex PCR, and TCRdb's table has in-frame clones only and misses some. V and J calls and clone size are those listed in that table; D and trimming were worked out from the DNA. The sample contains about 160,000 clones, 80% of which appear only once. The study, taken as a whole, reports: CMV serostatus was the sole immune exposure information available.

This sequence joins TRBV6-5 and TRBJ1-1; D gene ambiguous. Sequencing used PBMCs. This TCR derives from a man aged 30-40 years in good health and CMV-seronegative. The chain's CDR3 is CASSLEGRSTEAFF. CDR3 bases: TGTGCCAGCAGTTTAGAAGGGAGGAGCACTGAAGCTTTCTTT.